What follows are 9 T cell receptor beta chains derived from one specimen sequenced in a study of shared clonotypes between healthy human individuals. Sequencing was performed with immunoSEQ multiplex PCR; in TCRdb, only in-frame clones are kept and a portion is missing. The sample includes around 1.1 million clones, about 72% of them seen just once. The sample taken for sequencing was memory CD4+ T cells from PBMCs. Subset meaning: CD45RA-negative fraction. The origin of the receptors is a man younger than 35 in good health. Some clones in this sample may be carry-over from other donors' samples.

This clone came up once. The rearrangement joins TRBV6-5 to TRBJ2-2, with D possibly TRBD2 on 5 matching bases. This CDR3 contains 14 residues. CDR1 and CDR2 (germline): MNHEY, SVGAGI. V gave up 9 bases and J gave up 3 bases, with 14 bases separating them. The CDR3 region has the DNA TGTGCCAGTCTGCAGCTCGGGGACACCGGGGAGCTGTTTTTT. Its translation: CASLQLGDTGELFF.

This rearrangement joins TRBV2 to TRBJ2-1, with D unclear. Trimming cost V 4 bases and J 7 bases, with 5 bases left between them. The CDR3 covers 11 residues. The germline V gene has CDR1 SNHLY and CDR2 FYNNEI. The CDR3 coding sequence is TGTGCCAGCAGTGTAATTAATGAGCAGTTCTTC. Translated: CASSVINEQFF.

The chain is built from TRBV4-3 and TRBJ1-2; maybe TRBD1 (5 bases). Germline assignment: CDR1 LGHNA and CDR2 YSLEER. Trimming took 1 base from V and 5 from J, leaving 17 bases between them. This CDR3 region has 16 residues. CDR3 DNA: TGCGCCAGCAGCCAAGTCCCGGGGCCGGCCGGGTATGGCTACACCTTC. Encoded protein: CASSQVPGPAGYGYTF.

The V call is TRBV5-1, the J call TRBJ2-3, with a weak D call TRBD2 (6 bases). The CDR3 loop spans 16 amino acids. Trimming stripped 5 bases from V and 0 bases from J, with 16 bases between. The V gene's germline CDR1 is SGHRS and CDR2 YFSETQ. The CDR3 region is CASSVSGTSSTDTQYF. The CDR3 nucleotides read TGCGCCAGCAGTGTTAGCGGAACTTCTAGCACAGATACGCAGTATTTT.

This clone has just a few counts. The chain combines TRBV25-1 with TRBJ2-2; a weak D match, TRBD1 (6 bases). Trimming shortened V by 4 bases and J by 7 bases, and 16 bases separated the two germline ends. The CDR3 runs to 15 residues. Per germline, CDR1 MGHDK and CDR2 SYGVNS. The CDR3 bases are TGTGCCAGCAGTGGGGCCGGGACACTTGGCGGGGAGCTGTTTTTT. This sequence encodes CASSGAGTLGGELFF.

The CDR3 coding sequence is TGTGCCAGCAGCTTAGGGGACAGGGTAAGCCGGCAGTACTTC. The encoded protein is CASSLGDRVSRQYF. The chain uses TRBV7-9 and TRBJ2-7; 9 bases are a match to TRBD1. Germline V gives CDR1 SEHNR, CDR2 FQNEAQ (reference sequence). The CDR3 totals 14 residues. Trimming at V came to 1 base and at J to 9 bases, leaving 7 bases not matched to a gene.

This clone occurred once. The chain carries TRBV5-1 and TRBJ1-4; D remains ambiguous. There are 15 residues in the CDR3. CDR1 is SGHRS, CDR2 YFSETQ, per germline. V gave up 4 bases and J gave up 3 bases, with 13 bases separating them. This chain's CDR3 is CASSMTGFSNEKLFF. The CDR3 coding sequence is TGCGCCAGCAGCATGACGGGGTTTTCTAATGAAAAACTGTTTTTT.

V is TRBV6-5 and J is TRBJ1-2, with no clear D. The ends were cut back, 6 bases at V and 0 bases at J, with 8 bases in the middle. Germline CDR1 and CDR2: MNHEY and SVGAGI. The CDR3 has 13 amino acids. CDR3 amino acids: CASSPNPNYGYTF. DNA for the CDR3: TGTGCCAGCAGCCCCAACCCTAACTATGGCTACACCTTC.

The V call is TRBV7-9, the J call TRBJ2-7; D call uncertain. Germline loops: CDR1 SEHNR, CDR2 FQNEAQ (reference sequence). This CDR3 is 13 amino acids long. Between the trimmed V and J ends, which lost 3 bases and 1 base, there was a span of 7 bases. CDR3 sequence reads: CASSFLGSYEQYF. In DNA form, the CDR3 reads TGTGCCAGCAGCTTCCTCGGGTCCTACGAGCAGTACTTC.